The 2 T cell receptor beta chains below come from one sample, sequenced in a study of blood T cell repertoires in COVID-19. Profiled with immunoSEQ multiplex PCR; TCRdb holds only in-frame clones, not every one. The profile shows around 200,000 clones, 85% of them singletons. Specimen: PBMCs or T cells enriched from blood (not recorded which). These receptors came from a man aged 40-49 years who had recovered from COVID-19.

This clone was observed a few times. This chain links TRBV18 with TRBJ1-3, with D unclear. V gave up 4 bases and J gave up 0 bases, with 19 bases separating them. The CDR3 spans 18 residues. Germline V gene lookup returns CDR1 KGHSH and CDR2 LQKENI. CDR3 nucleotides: TGTGCCAGCTCACTAGGCGCCGGGATGTTACCCTCTGGAAACACCATATATTTT. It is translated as CASSLGAGMLPSGNTIYF. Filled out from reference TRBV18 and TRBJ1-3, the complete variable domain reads NAGVMQNPRHLVRRRGQEARLRCSPMKGHSHVYWYRQLPEEGLKFMVYLQKENIIDESGMPKERFSAEFPKEGPSILRIQQVVRGDSAAYFCASSLGAGMLPSGNTIYFGEGSWLTVV.

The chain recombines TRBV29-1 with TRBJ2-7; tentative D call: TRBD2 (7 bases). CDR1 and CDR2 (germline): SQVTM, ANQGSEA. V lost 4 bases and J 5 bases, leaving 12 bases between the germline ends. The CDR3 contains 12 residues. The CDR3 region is CSVAGGPHEQYF. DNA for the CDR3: TGCAGCGTTGCCGGGGGGCCCCACGAGCAGTACTTC.